This TCR beta chain was observed in a study of blood T cell repertoires in COVID-19. The junction had 10 bases not matched to a gene; V was cut back by 5 bases and J by 4 bases. CDR1 is SEHNR and CDR2 is FQNEAQ in the germline V gene (reference sequence). This CDR3 contains 17 residues. Here immunoSEQ multiplex PCR was the method, and the copy in TCRdb shows in-frame clones only, minus some. The data contain a few hundred thousand clones, 80% to 90% of them singletons. This clone has a single count. This receptor was taken from a man aged 30-40 years with acute COVID-19. The gene calls are TRBV7-9 and TRBJ2-2; 10 bases align to TRBD1. Specimen: PBMCs or T cells enriched from blood (not recorded which). The CDR3 reads CASSKTGGPFVTGELFF. The CDR3 bases are TGTGCCAGCAGCAAGACAGGGGGCCCGTTTGTCACCGGGGAGCTGTTTTTT.